The source of this T cell receptor (beta chain) is a study of cytomegalovirus exposure and HLA in healthy donors. Germline V gene data show CDR1 as SQVTM and CDR2 as ANQGSEA. Germline trimming cut 7 bases from V and 9 bases from J; bases unmatched to any gene: 13. The CDR3 length is 14 residues. Clones were sequenced by immunoSEQ multiplex PCR, and TCRdb holds only the in-frame ones, with some missing. The table shows about 200,000 clones, with more than 65% occurring only once. General study points: According to the study, around 160 TCR beta chains were cytomegalovirus-associated.

In the case of this clone: Antigen unknown.

The chain links TRBV29-1 to TRBJ2-1; 9 nucleotides match TRBD1. The sample comprised PBMCs. This TCR derives from a woman aged 30 to 39 in good health and CMV-seropositive. The CDR3 DNA is TGCAGCGCCCCGGGACAGGGAAGTTTCGGTGAGCAGTTCTTC. It codes for CSAPGQGSFGEQFF.